This T cell receptor beta chain is drawn from a study of OX40 agonist ivuxolimab in advanced cancers. Sequencing was performed with immunoSEQ multiplex PCR; in TCRdb, only in-frame clones are kept and a portion is missing. This table has about 48,000 clones, about 87% appearing once. Unmatched junction bases numbered 14, after V lost 4 bases and J lost 8 bases. CDR1 SGDLS and CDR2 YYNGEE come from the germline V gene. This CDR3 has 15 residues. This TCR derives from an adult with an advanced solid tumor such as melanoma, head and neck, liver or kidney cancer. This rearrangement joins TRBV9 to TRBJ1-2; 7 positions match TRBD1. The sequenced sample was CD4+ or CD8+ T cells sorted from blood, obtained in a trial of the OX40 agonist ivuxolimab. CDR3 protein: CASSPRAQGLGGYTF. CDR3 DNA sequence: TGTGCCAGCAGCCCCCGTGCACAGGGGCTTGGCGGCTACACCTTC. Based on the CDR3 plus reference TRBV9 and TRBJ1-2, the full variable domain is DSGVTQTPKHLITATGQRVTLRCSPRSGDLSVYWYQQSLDQGLQFLIQYYNGEERAKGNILERFSAQQFPDLHSELNLSSLELGDSALYFCASSPRAQGLGGYTFGSGTRLTVV.